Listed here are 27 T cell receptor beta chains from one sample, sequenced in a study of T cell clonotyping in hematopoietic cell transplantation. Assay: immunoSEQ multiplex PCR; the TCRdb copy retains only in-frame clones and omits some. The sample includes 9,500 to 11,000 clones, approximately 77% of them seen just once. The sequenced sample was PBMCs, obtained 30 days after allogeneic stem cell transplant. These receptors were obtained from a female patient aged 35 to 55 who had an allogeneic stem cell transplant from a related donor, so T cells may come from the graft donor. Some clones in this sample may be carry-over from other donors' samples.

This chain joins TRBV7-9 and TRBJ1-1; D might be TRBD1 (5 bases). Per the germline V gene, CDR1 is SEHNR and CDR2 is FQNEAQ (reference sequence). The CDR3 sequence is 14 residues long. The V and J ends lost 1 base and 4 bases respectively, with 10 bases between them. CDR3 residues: CASSLGDRRTEAFF. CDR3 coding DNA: TGTGCCAGCAGCTTAGGGGACCGGCGCACTGAAGCTTTCTTT.

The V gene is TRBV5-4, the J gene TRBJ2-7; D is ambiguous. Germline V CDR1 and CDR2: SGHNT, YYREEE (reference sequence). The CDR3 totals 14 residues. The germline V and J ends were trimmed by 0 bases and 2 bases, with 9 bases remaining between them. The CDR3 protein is CASSLVGPTYEQYF. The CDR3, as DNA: TGTGCCAGCAGCTTGGTTGGCCCCACCTACGAGCAGTACTTC.

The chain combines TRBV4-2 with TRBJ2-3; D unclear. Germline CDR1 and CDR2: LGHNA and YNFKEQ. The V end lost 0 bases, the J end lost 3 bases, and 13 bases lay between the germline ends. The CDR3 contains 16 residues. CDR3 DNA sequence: TGTGCCAGCAGCCAAGAAAGTCCCCCAAGAACAGATACGCAGTATTTT. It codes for CASSQESPPRTDTQYF.

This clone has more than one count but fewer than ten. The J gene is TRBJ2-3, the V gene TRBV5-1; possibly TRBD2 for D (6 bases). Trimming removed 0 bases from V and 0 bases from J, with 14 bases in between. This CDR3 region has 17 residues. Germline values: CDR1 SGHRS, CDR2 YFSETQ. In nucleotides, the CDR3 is TGCGCCAGCAGCTTGGTTTTGGGAGGCCTAAGCACAGATACGCAGTATTTT. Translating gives CASSLVLGGLSTDTQYF. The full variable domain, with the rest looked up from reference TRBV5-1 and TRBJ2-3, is KAGVTQTPRYLIKTRGQQVTLSCSPISGHRSVSWYQQTPGQGLQFLFEYFSETQRNKGNFPGRFSGRQFSNSRSEMNVSTLELGDSALYLCASSLVLGGLSTDTQYFGPGTRLTVL.

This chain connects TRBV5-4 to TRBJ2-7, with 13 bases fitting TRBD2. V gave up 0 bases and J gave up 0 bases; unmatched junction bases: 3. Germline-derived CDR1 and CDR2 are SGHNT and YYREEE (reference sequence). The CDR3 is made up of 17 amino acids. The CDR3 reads CASSLGLAGGYSYEQYF. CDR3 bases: TGTGCCAGCAGCTTGGGACTAGCGGGGGGTTACTCCTACGAGCAGTACTTC. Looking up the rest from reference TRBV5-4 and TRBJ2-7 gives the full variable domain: ETGVTQSPTHLIKTRGQQVTLRCSSQSGHNTVSWYQQALGQGPQFIFQYYREEENGRGNFPPRFSGLQFPNYSSELNVNALELDDSALYLCASSLGLAGGYSYEQYFGPGTRLTVT.

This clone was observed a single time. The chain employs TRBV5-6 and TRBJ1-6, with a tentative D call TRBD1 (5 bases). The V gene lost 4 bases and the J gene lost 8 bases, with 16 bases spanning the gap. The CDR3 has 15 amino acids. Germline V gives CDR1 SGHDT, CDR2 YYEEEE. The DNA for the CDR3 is TGTGCCAGCAGCATTCTGGCGAGGGGAGATTCACCCCTCCACTTT. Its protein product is CASSILARGDSPLHF.

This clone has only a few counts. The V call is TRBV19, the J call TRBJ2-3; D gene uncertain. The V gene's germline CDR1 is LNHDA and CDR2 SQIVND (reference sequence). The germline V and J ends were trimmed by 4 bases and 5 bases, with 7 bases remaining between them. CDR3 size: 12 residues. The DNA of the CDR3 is TGTGCCAGTAGTAGGGATAGAGATACGCAGTATTTT. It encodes CASSRDRDTQYF. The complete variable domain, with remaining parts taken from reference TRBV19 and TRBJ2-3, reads DGGITQSPKYLFRKEGQNVTLSCEQNLNHDAMYWYRQDPGQGLRLIYYSQIVNDFQKGDIAEGYSVSREKKESFPLTVTSAQKNPTAFYLCASSRDRDTQYFGPGTRLTVL.

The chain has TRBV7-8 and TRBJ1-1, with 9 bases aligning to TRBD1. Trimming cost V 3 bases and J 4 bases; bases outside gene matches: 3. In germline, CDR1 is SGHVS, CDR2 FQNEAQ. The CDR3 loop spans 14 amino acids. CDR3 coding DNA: TGTGCCAGCAGCTTCCGACAGGGGGGCACTGAAGCTTTCTTT. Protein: CASSFRQGGTEAFF.

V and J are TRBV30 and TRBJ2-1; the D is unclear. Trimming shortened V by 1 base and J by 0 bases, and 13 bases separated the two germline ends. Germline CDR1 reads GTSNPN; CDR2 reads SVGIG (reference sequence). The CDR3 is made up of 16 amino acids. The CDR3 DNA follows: TGTGCCTGGAGTGGCCCAGAGGCGAGCTCCTACAATGAGCAGTTCTTC. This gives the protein CAWSGPEASSYNEQFF. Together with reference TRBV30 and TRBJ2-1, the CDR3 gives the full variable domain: SQTIHQWPATLVQPVGSPLSLECTVEGTSNPNLYWYRQAAGRGLQLLFYSVGIGQISSEVPQNLSASRPQDRQFILSSKKLLLSDSGFYLCAWSGPEASSYNEQFFGPGTRLTVL.

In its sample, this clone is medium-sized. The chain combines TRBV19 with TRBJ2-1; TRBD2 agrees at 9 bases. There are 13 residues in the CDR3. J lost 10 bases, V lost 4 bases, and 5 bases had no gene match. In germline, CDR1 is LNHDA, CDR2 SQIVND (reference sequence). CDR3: CASSSGRAGEQFF. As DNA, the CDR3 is TGTGCCAGTAGTAGCGGGAGGGCCGGAGAGCAGTTCTTC.

The CDR3 DNA sequence: TGTGCCAGCAGCTACCCCGGGACAGTGGGCACTGAAGCTTTCTTT. Amino acid sequence: CASSYPGTVGTEAFF. This sequence joins TRBV7-9 and TRBJ1-1, with 7 nucleotides matching TRBD1. Germline values: CDR1 SEHNR, CDR2 FQNEAQ (reference sequence). V gave up 4 bases and J gave up 4 bases; unmatched junction bases: 9. This CDR3 has 15 amino acids.

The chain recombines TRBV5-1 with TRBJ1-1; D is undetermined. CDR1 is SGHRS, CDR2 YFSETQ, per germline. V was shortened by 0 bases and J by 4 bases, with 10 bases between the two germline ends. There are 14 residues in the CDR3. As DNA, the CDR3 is TGCGCCAGCAGCTTGGAAGGGAGTGGCACTGAAGCTTTCTTT. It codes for CASSLEGSGTEAFF.

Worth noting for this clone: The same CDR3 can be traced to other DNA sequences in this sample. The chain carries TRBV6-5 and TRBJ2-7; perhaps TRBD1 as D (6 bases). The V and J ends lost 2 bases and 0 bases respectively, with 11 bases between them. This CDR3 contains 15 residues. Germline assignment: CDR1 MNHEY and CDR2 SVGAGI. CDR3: CASSYGGLGSYEQYF. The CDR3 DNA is TGTGCCAGCAGTTACGGGGGCCTGGGCTCCTACGAGCAGTACTTC.

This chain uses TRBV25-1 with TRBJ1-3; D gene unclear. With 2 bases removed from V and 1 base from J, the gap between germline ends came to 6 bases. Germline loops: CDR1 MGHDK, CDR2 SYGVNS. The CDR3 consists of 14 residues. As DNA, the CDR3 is TGTGCCAGCAGTGAAGAACGGTCTGGAAACACCATATATTTT. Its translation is CASSEERSGNTIYF.

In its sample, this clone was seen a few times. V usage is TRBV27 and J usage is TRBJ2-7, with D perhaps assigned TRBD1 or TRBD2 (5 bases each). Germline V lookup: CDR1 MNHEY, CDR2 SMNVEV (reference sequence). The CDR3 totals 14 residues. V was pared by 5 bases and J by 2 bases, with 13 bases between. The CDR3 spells CASSPGTRTYEQYF. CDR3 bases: TGTGCCAGCAGTCCCGGGACCAGGACCTACGAGCAGTACTTC.

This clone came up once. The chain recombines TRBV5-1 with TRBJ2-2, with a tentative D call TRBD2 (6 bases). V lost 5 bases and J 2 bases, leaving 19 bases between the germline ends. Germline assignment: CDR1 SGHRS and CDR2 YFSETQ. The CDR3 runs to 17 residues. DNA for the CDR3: TGCGCCAGCAGTTTAATTGGAATAGCGGTCAACACCGGGGAGCTGTTTTTT. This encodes CASSLIGIAVNTGELFF.

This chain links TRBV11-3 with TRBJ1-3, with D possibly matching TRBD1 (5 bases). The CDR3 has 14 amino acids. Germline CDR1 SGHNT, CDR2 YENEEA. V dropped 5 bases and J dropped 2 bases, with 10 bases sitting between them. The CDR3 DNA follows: TGTGCCAGCAGCCCCCAGGGACCTGGAAACACCATATATTTT. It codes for CASSPQGPGNTIYF. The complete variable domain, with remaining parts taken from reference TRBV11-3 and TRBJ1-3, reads EAGVVQSPRYKIIEKKQPVAFWCNPISGHNTLYWYLQNLGQGPELLIRYENEEAVDDSQLPKDRFSAERLKGVDSTLKIQPAELGDSAVYLCASSPQGPGNTIYFGEGSWLTVV.

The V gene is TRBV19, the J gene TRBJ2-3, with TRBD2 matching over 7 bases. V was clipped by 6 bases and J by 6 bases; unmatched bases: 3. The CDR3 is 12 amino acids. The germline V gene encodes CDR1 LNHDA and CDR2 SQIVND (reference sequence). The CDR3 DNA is TGTGCCAGTAGGTTAGCGGGCGATACGCAGTATTTT. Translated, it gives CASRLAGDTQYF.

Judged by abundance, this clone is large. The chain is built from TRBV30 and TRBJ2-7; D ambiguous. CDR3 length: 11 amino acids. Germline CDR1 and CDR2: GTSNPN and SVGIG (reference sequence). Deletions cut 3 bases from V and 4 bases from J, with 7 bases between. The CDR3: CAWSDQYEQYF. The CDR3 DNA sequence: TGTGCCTGGAGCGATCAATACGAGCAGTACTTC.

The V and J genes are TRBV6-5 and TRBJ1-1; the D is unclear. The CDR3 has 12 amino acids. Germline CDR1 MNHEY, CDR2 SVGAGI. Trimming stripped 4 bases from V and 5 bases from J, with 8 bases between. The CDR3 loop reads CASSFAGTEAFF. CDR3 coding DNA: TGTGCCAGCAGTTTCGCCGGGACTGAAGCTTTCTTT.

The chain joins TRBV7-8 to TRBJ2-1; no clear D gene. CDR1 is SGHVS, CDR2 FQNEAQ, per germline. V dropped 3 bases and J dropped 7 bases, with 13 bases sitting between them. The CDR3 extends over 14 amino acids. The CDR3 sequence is CASSLRLLRNEQFF. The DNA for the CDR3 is TGTGCCAGCAGCTTGAGACTCTTACGGAATGAGCAGTTCTTC.

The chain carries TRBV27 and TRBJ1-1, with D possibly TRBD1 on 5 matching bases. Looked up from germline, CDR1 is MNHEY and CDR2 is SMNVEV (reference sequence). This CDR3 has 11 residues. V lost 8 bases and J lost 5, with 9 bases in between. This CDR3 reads CASFGGTEAFF. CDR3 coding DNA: TGTGCCAGCTTTGGGGGAACTGAAGCTTTCTTT.

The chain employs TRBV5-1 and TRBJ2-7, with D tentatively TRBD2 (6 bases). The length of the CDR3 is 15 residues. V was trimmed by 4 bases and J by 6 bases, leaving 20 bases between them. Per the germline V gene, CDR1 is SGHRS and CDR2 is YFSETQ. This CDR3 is CASSSQGGRHSEQYF. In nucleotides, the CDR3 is TGCGCCAGCAGCAGCCAGGGAGGAAGGCATAGCGAGCAGTACTTC.

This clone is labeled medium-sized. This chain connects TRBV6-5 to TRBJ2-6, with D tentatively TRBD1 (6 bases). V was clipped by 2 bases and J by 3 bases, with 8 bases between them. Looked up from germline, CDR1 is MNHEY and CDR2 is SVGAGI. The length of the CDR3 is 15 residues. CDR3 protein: CASSYEQGGANVLTF. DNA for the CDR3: TGTGCCAGCAGTTACGAACAGGGTGGGGCCAACGTCCTGACTTTC.

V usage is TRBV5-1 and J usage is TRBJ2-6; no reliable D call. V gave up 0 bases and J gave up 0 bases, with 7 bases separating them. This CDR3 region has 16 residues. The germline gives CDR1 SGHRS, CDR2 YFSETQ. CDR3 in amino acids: CASSLAGSSGANVLTF. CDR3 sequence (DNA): TGCGCCAGCAGCTTGGCCGGGTCCTCTGGGGCCAACGTCCTGACTTTC.

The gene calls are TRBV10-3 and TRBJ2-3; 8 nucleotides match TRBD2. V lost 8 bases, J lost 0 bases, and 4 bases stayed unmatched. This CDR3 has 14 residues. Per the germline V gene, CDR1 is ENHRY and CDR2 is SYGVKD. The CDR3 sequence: CAISTSASTDTQYF. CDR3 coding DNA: TGTGCCATCTCGACTAGCGCCAGCACAGATACGCAGTATTTT.

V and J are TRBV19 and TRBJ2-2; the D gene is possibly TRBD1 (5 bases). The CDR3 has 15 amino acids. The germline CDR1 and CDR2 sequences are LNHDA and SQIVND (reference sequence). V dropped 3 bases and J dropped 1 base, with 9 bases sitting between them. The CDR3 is CASSMKGRNTGELFF. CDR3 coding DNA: TGTGCCAGTAGTATGAAGGGGCGGAACACCGGGGAGCTGTTTTTT.